The rows below give T cell receptor beta chains drawn from one sample of a study of T cell responses to AZD1222 COVID-19 vaccine. Clones were sequenced by immunoSEQ multiplex PCR, and TCRdb holds only the in-frame ones, with some missing. The top ten hold 3.5% to 4% of the sample, which has 130,000 to 150,000 clones, about 91% seen once. This material consisted of peripheral blood, taken 28 days after the second AZD1222 dose. These receptors came from an adult who received the AZD1222 COVID-19 vaccine. CDR3s include the opening cysteine and the closing phenylalanine or tryptophan. Each record gives: V gene, clone size, D gene, J gene, CDR3 protein, CDR3 DNA. A D gene is named only where the DNA matches it firmly. A clone size is listed for some rows: how often the clone was seen (once, few, many), or a class if it is expanded.

v_call: TRBV27
clone_size: NA
d_call: TRBD1
j_call: TRBJ1-4
cdr3_aa: CASRTGPYEKLFF
cdr3_nt: TGTGCCAGCAGGACAGGGCCCTATGAAAAACTGTTTTTT

v_call: TRBV5-1
clone_size: NA
d_call: NA
j_call: TRBJ1-5
cdr3_aa: CASRVGSDQPQHF
cdr3_nt: TGCGCCAGCAGGGTAGGGTCGGATCAGCCCCAGCATTTT

v_call: TRBV6-2/TRBV6-3
clone_size: NA
d_call: TRBD1
j_call: TRBJ2-3
cdr3_aa: CASSYLGQGRDTQYF
cdr3_nt: TGTGCCAGCAGTTACCTCGGACAGGGGAGGGATACGCAGTATTTT

v_call: TRBV11-1
clone_size: NA
d_call: NA
j_call: TRBJ1-5
cdr3_aa: CASSSGGRQPQHF
cdr3_nt: TGTGCCAGCAGCTCTGGGGGTCGCCAGCCCCAGCATTTT

v_call: TRBV19
clone_size: few
d_call: NA
j_call: TRBJ1-1
cdr3_aa: CASSMIEDSLRTTFF
cdr3_nt: TGTGCCAGTAGTATGATAGAGGACAGCCTGCGTACGACTTTCTTT

v_call: TRBV6-5
clone_size: NA
d_call: NA
j_call: TRBJ1-2
cdr3_aa: CASRAAGAGYGYTF
cdr3_nt: TGTGCCAGCAGAGCTGCCGGGGCCGGCTATGGCTACACCTTC

v_call: TRBV30
clone_size: NA
d_call: NA
j_call: TRBJ1-1
cdr3_aa: CAWSFWEMNTEAFF
cdr3_nt: TGTGCCTGGAGTTTCTGGGAAATGAACACTGAAGCTTTCTTT

v_call: TRBV4-1
clone_size: NA
d_call: NA
j_call: TRBJ1-4
cdr3_aa: CASSQDPAVTVDKLFF
cdr3_nt: TGCGCCAGCAGCCAAGATCCCGCCGTGACAGTCGATAAACTGTTTTTT

v_call: TRBV5-1
clone_size: NA
d_call: NA
j_call: TRBJ1-1
cdr3_aa: CASSPWDGPAFF
cdr3_nt: TGCGCCAGCAGCCCCTGGGACGGCCCCGCTTTCTTT

v_call: TRBV27
clone_size: NA
d_call: NA
j_call: TRBJ1-5
cdr3_aa: CASSSSWLGMNQPQHF
cdr3_nt: TGTGCCAGCAGTTCCTCGTGGCTGGGGATGAATCAGCCCCAGCATTTT

v_call: TRBV2
clone_size: NA
d_call: TRBD1
j_call: TRBJ2-3
cdr3_aa: CASRLGTADVTDTQYF
cdr3_nt: TGTGCCAGCAGACTCGGGACAGCAGATGTCACAGATACGCAGTATTTT

v_call: TRBV30
clone_size: NA
d_call: NA
j_call: TRBJ1-3
cdr3_aa: CAWTWTAGNTIYF
cdr3_nt: TGTGCCTGGACCTGGACAGCCGGAAACACCATATATTTT

v_call: TRBV5-8
clone_size: once
d_call: NA
j_call: TRBJ2-5
cdr3_aa: CASTSSLRGLNWQETQYF
cdr3_nt: TGTGCCAGCACCTCTAGCCTCCGGGGACTTAATTGGCAGGAGACCCAGTACTTC

v_call: TRBV10-3
clone_size: NA
d_call: TRBD1
j_call: TRBJ2-3
cdr3_aa: CAISDPGTGGYTDTQYF
cdr3_nt: TGTGCCATCAGTGACCCCGGGACAGGGGGTTACACAGATACGCAGTATTTT

v_call: TRBV7-2
clone_size: once
d_call: TRBD1
j_call: TRBJ1-2
cdr3_aa: CASSPDRGLGGYTF
cdr3_nt: TGTGCCAGCAGCCCGGACAGGGGGCTAGGGGGCTACACCTTC

v_call: TRBV7-9
clone_size: NA
d_call: NA
j_call: TRBJ2-2
cdr3_aa: CASRWAPHGTGELFF
cdr3_nt: TGTGCCAGCCGGTGGGCACCCCACGGCACCGGGGAGCTGTTTTTT

v_call: TRBV5-1
clone_size: NA
d_call: TRBD1
j_call: TRBJ1-1
cdr3_aa: CASSRAGGANTEAFF
cdr3_nt: TGCGCCAGCAGCAGGGCAGGGGGGGCGAACACTGAAGCTTTCTTT

v_call: TRBV29-1
clone_size: NA
d_call: TRBD1
j_call: TRBJ2-7
cdr3_aa: CSVEIGRGGDDEQYF
cdr3_nt: TGCAGCGTTGAAATCGGTCGAGGGGGCGACGACGAGCAGTACTTC

v_call: TRBV7-2
clone_size: NA
d_call: NA
j_call: TRBJ1-3
cdr3_aa: CASSFRASSGNTIYF
cdr3_nt: TGTGCCAGCAGCTTTAGGGCGAGCTCTGGAAACACCATATATTTT

v_call: TRBV19
clone_size: NA
d_call: TRBD1
j_call: TRBJ1-5
cdr3_aa: CASSIDRGQTPQHF
cdr3_nt: TGTGCCAGTAGTATAGACAGGGGGCAAACGCCCCAGCATTTT

v_call: TRBV9
clone_size: NA
d_call: NA
j_call: TRBJ2-2
cdr3_aa: CASSVRGGAATNTGELFF
cdr3_nt: TGTGCCAGCAGCGTAAGAGGGGGGGCCGCGACGAACACCGGGGAGCTGTTTTTT

v_call: TRBV5-1
clone_size: NA
d_call: TRBD1
j_call: TRBJ1-4
cdr3_aa: CASRRVQGASGEKLFF
cdr3_nt: TGCGCCAGCAGAAGGGTACAGGGGGCGTCAGGCGAAAAACTGTTTTTT

v_call: TRBV7-2
clone_size: NA
d_call: NA
j_call: TRBJ2-7
cdr3_aa: CASSPDDGVLSYEQYF
cdr3_nt: TGTGCCAGCAGCCCTGACGACGGGGTACTTTCCTACGAGCAGTACTTC

v_call: TRBV7-3
clone_size: once
d_call: TRBD2
j_call: TRBJ2-1
cdr3_aa: CASSSIGQGLAGGLSSYNEQFF
cdr3_nt: TGTGCCAGCAGCTCAATTGGACAGGGGCTAGCGGGAGGCCTGAGCTCCTACAATGAGCAGTTCTTC

v_call: TRBV13
clone_size: NA
d_call: TRBD2
j_call: TRBJ2-2
cdr3_aa: CASSPGLRTSVRTGELFF
cdr3_nt: TGTGCCAGCAGCCCAGGTTTAAGGACTAGCGTTCGTACCGGGGAGCTGTTTTTT

v_call: TRBV15
clone_size: NA
d_call: NA
j_call: TRBJ2-1
cdr3_aa: CATSRGTLGSNEQFF
cdr3_nt: TGTGCCACCAGCAGGGGGACATTGGGATCAAATGAGCAGTTCTTC

v_call: TRBV7-2
clone_size: NA
d_call: NA
j_call: TRBJ1-1
cdr3_aa: CASSLAKRENTEAFF
cdr3_nt: TGTGCCAGCAGCTTAGCGAAGAGGGAGAACACTGAAGCTTTCTTT